Listed here are 21 T cell receptor beta chains from one sample, sequenced in a study of blood T cell repertoires in COVID-19. The protocol was immunoSEQ multiplex PCR, while the TCRdb copy is restricted to in-frame clones and leaves out a portion. The table lists 160,000 or so clones, 80% to 95% of them singletons. Sequencing input: peripheral blood. The receptors stem from an older woman with COVID-19, enrolled during active disease.

The V call is TRBV5-8, the J call TRBJ1-1; the D is unclear. Trimming took off 1 base at V and 5 bases at J, with 9 bases between the two ends. The germline gives CDR1 SGHTS, CDR2 YDEGEE. This CDR3 spans 13 amino acids. The CDR3 reads CASSLTRTTEAFF. The DNA of the CDR3 is TGTGCCAGCAGCTTGACCAGAACGACTGAAGCTTTCTTT.

This clone showed up just once. The V gene is TRBV27, the J gene TRBJ1-5; D is unclear. The germline CDR1 and CDR2 sequences are MNHEY and SMNVEV (reference sequence). The CDR3 has 17 residues. V was pared by 4 bases and J by 5 bases, with 21 bases between. In DNA form, the CDR3 reads TGTGCCAGCAGTTCATCGGGCAGGTCAAGCTGGTATCAGCCCCAGCATTTT. Translating it yields CASSSSGRSSWYQPQHF.

The CDR3: CASGRPQGGDTIYF. As DNA, the CDR3 is TGTGCCAGCGGTAGGCCCCAAGGCGGAGACACCATATATTTT. The chain uses TRBV19 and TRBJ1-3, with D uncertain. Germline V CDR1 and CDR2: LNHDA, SQIVND (reference sequence). This CDR3 comprises 14 residues. Trimming cost V 9 bases and J 8 bases, with 20 bases left between them.

The chain couples TRBV6-6 to TRBJ2-7; tentatively, D is TRBD1 (5 bases). V was clipped by 2 bases and J by 0 bases, with 8 bases between them. This CDR3 is built from 14 residues. CDR1 is MNHNY, CDR2 SVGAGI, per germline (reference sequence). CDR3 sequence reads: CASSYAGNSYEQYF. The DNA of the CDR3 is TGTGCCAGCAGTTACGCAGGGAACTCCTACGAGCAGTACTTC.

This clone occurred once. The rearrangement links TRBV6-2 or TRBV6-3 to TRBJ1-2; D is unclear. The V end lost 0 bases, the J end lost 7 bases, and 12 bases lay between the germline ends. Germline assignment: CDR1 MNHEY and CDR2 SVGEGT. The CDR3 is 14 amino acids. In DNA form, the CDR3 reads TGTGCCAGCAGTTACTCGGGTGGGCGACGTGGCTACACCTTC. Its protein is CASSYSGGRRGYTF.

The genes are TRBV7-9 and TRBJ2-1, with TRBD1 matching 10 bases. This CDR3 has 16 amino acids. In germline, CDR1 is SEHNR, CDR2 FQNEAQ (reference sequence). The V gene end was trimmed by 5 bases and the J gene end by 5 bases; junction bases not matched to a gene: 9. CDR3 amino acids: CASSPTGTGVHNEQFF. The CDR3 DNA reads TGTGCCAGCAGCCCCACCGGGACAGGGGTACACAATGAGCAGTTCTTC.

The rearrangement links TRBV7-8 to TRBJ1-6; 9 bases map to TRBD1. After removal of 4 bases from V and 10 bases from J, the junction contained 8 bases not matched to a gene. In germline, CDR1 is SGHVS, CDR2 FQNEAQ. The CDR3 is 15 amino acids. CDR3 amino acids: CASSSNRGLRSPLHF. CDR3 sequence (DNA): TGTGCCAGCAGCTCCAACAGGGGGCTCAGATCACCCCTCCACTTT.

The rearrangement links TRBV11-3 to TRBJ2-2; 8 nucleotides agree with TRBD2. CDR3 size: 15 residues. The V and J ends lost 4 bases and 8 bases, in that order; junction bases with no gene match: 9. CDR1 is SGHNT, CDR2 YENEEA, per germline. CDR3 loop: CASSSIGGARGELFF. The CDR3 nucleotides read TGTGCCAGCAGCTCGATCGGGGGGGCCAGAGGGGAGCTGTTTTTT.

J is TRBJ1-2 and V is TRBV5-6, with D uncertain. The V end lost 0 bases, the J end lost 2 bases, and 5 bases lay between the germline ends. CDR1 SGHDT and CDR2 YYEEEE come from the germline V gene. The CDR3 extends over 13 amino acids. The CDR3 DNA follows: TGTGCCAGCAGCTTGGGGCAAAACTATGGCTACACCTTC. Its protein product is CASSLGQNYGYTF.

The chain uses TRBV29-1 and TRBJ1-2; D remains ambiguous. This CDR3 comprises 16 residues. V dropped 4 bases and J dropped 2 bases, with 20 bases sitting between them. Germline-derived CDR1 and CDR2 are SQVTM and ANQGSEA. The CDR3 DNA reads as TGCAGCGTTGGGTCCGGACTGAGAACCGCCAACTATGGCTACACCTTC. Translating gives CSVGSGLRTANYGYTF. The variable domain in full, completed from reference TRBV29-1 and TRBJ1-2, reads SAVISQKPSRDICQRGTSLTIQCQVDSQVTMMFWYRQQPGQSLTLIATANQGSEATYESGFVIDKFPISRPNLTFSTLTVSNMSPEDSSIYLCSVGSGLRTANYGYTFGSGTRLTVV.

This chain connects TRBV4-3 to TRBJ1-3; D may be TRBD1 (5 bases). This CDR3 spans 15 amino acids. The V and J ends lost 0 bases and 2 bases respectively, with 8 bases between them. Germline lookup yields CDR1 LGHNA and CDR2 YSLEER. CDR3 DNA sequence: TGCGCCAGCAGCCAAGATGCCAGGGCTGGAAACACCATATATTTT. Translation: CASSQDARAGNTIYF.

V usage is TRBV12-3 or TRBV12-4 and J usage is TRBJ2-2, with unresolved D. Trimming cost V 6 bases and J 1 base, with 3 bases left between them. The CDR3 is 12 amino acids. The CDR3, as DNA: TGTGCCAGCAGACAGAACACCGGGGAGCTGTTTTTT. Translation: CASRQNTGELFF.

The V and J genes are TRBV9 and TRBJ2-1, with 13 bases matching TRBD2. With 0 bases clipped from V and 4 bases from J, the junction kept 4 bases outside the gene matches. Germline CDR1 reads SGDLS; CDR2 reads YYNGEE. CDR3 length: 17 residues. The CDR3 sequence: CASSVGTSGGTYNEQFF. The CDR3 bases are TGTGCCAGCAGCGTAGGGACTAGCGGGGGCACGTACAATGAGCAGTTCTTC.

The V and J genes are TRBV7-2 and TRBJ2-7; the D gene is possibly TRBD1 (5 bases). CDR1 is SGHTA and CDR2 is FQGNSA in the germline V gene. Deletions cut 5 bases from V and 2 bases from J, with 13 bases between. This CDR3 has 14 amino acids. The CDR3 coding sequence is TGTGCCAGCAGCCCCCAAGCGACAGCCTACGAGCAGTACTTC. Translating it yields CASSPQATAYEQYF.

Only one count was recorded for this clone. The chain joins TRBV5-6 to TRBJ2-2; possibly TRBD1 for D (5 bases). The germline V and J ends were trimmed by 1 base and 6 bases, with 13 bases remaining between them. Per the germline V gene, CDR1 is SGHDT and CDR2 is YYEEEE. CDR3 length: 15 amino acids. In nucleotides, the CDR3 is TGTGCCAGCAGCTTGTATGGCAGGGTCCCCGGGGAGCTGTTTTTT. Amino acids: CASSLYGRVPGELFF.

The chain uses TRBV25-1 and TRBJ2-2, with TRBD1 matching over 8 bases. The CDR3 covers 15 residues. The germline V gene has CDR1 MGHDK and CDR2 SYGVNS. V trimming: 6 bases; J trimming: 2 bases; junction bases outside the gene matches: 5. For the CDR3, the DNA is TGTGCCAGCAGCCCGACAGGGGACAACACCGGGGAGCTGTTTTTT. Translated: CASSPTGDNTGELFF.

The chain couples TRBV27 to TRBJ1-2, with TRBD1 matching 8 bases. This CDR3 is 13 amino acids long. The V and J ends lost 6 bases and 4 bases, in that order; junction bases with no gene match: 4. In germline, CDR1 is MNHEY, CDR2 SMNVEV (reference sequence). DNA for the CDR3: TGTGCCAGCAGCCTCGGGACAGGCTATGGCTACACCTTC. Its protein product is CASSLGTGYGYTF.

This clone appeared once. The chain carries TRBV30 and TRBJ2-5; 9 nucleotides agree with TRBD1. Germline V gives CDR1 GTSNPN, CDR2 SVGIG (reference sequence). Germline trimming cut 3 bases from V and 5 bases from J; bases unmatched to any gene: 10. The CDR3 runs 15 residues. The CDR3: CAWSPAGTGRETQYF. Here the CDR3 DNA reads TGTGCCTGGAGCCCCGCCGGGACAGGGAGGGAGACCCAGTACTTC.

The V call is TRBV27, the J call TRBJ2-5; TRBD1 agrees at 7 bases. Germline V gives CDR1 MNHEY, CDR2 SMNVEV (reference sequence). The CDR3 length is 15 residues. Trimming at V came to 5 bases and at J to 5 bases, leaving 11 bases not matched to a gene. CDR3 DNA sequence: TGTGCCAGCAGTGACCTTGACAGGGTTAGGGAGACCCAGTACTTC. This codes for CASSDLDRVRETQYF.

The genes are TRBV5-1 and TRBJ2-1; 7 positions agree with TRBD1. This CDR3 comprises 16 residues. V was pared by 0 bases and J by 4 bases, with 7 bases of the junction left unmatched. Germline-derived CDR1 and CDR2 are SGHRS and YFSETQ. CDR3 nucleotide sequence: TGCGCCAGCAGCTTGGAGGCCGGACAGGTTTACAATGAGCAGTTCTTC. It is translated as CASSLEAGQVYNEQFF.

The CDR3 sequence is CASSLSPGGANEQFF. In nucleotides, the CDR3 is TGTGCCAGCAGCTTAAGTCCAGGGGGAGCAAATGAGCAGTTCTTC. V usage is TRBV7-3 and J usage is TRBJ2-1, with 7 nucleotides matching TRBD1. The CDR3 sequence is 15 residues long. Germline V gene sequence: CDR1 SGHTA, CDR2 FQGTGA. Germline trimming cut 1 base from V and 7 bases from J; bases unmatched to any gene: 7. The whole variable domain, filled in from reference TRBV7-3 and TRBJ2-1, reads GAGVSQTPSNKVTEKGKYVELRCDPISGHTALYWYRQSLGQGPEFLIYFQGTGAADDSGLPNDRFFAVRPEGSVSTLKIQRTERGDSAVYLCASSLSPGGANEQFFGPGTRLTVL.